What follows are 20 T cell receptor beta chains derived from one specimen sequenced in a study of early T cells in non-severe SARS-CoV-2 infection. TCRdb called the 5' RACE reads again in MiXCR, with one record for every CDR3 protein. Here the sample spans about 60,000 distinct CDR3 sequences, more than 8.5% being singletons. The sequencing sample was made of whole blood. The source of these receptors is an adult who was a healthcare worker with PCR-confirmed SARS-CoV-2 infection or an uninfected control (not recorded which).

Comments on this clonotype: A much larger clonotype is one base distant, so this may be a read error. The J gene is TRBJ2-2, the V gene TRBV11-2; D possibly matches TRBD1 or TRBD2 (6 bases each). The CDR3 consists of 16 residues. CDR1 and CDR2 from the germline V gene are SGHAT and FQNNGV. The CDR3 sequence: CANSFPRGRSIGELFF. The CDR3 DNA reads TGTGCCAACAGCTTTCCTCGGGGGCGGTCGATCGGGGAGCTGTTTTTT.

The chain recombines TRBV6-5 with TRBJ2-7, with TRBD1 matching 10 bases. The junction had 16 bases not matched to a gene; V was cut back by 4 bases and J by 1 base. The CDR3 consists of 19 residues. Germline CDR1 is MNHEY and CDR2 is SVGAGI. The CDR3 DNA reads as TGTGCCAGCAGTTCCCTCTTTGGGACAGGGGTGAGCGGGTCCTACGAGCAGTACTTC. It translates to CASSSLFGTGVSGSYEQYF.

The sample holds many counts of this clonotype. V and J are TRBV7-9 and TRBJ2-1, with a tentative D call TRBD2 (5 bases). This CDR3 is built from 15 residues. The V end was cut by 5 bases, the J end by 1 base, with 12 bases between. The germline CDR1 and CDR2 sequences are SEHNR and FQNEAQ (reference sequence). Here the CDR3 DNA reads TGTGCCAGCAGCCCCAAGCGGATATCCTACAATGAGCAGTTCTTC. Its translation is CASSPKRISYNEQFF. The full variable domain, in which reference TRBV7-9 and TRBJ2-1 provide the parts outside the CDR3, is DTGVSQNPRHKITKRGQNVTFRCDPISEHNRLYWYRQTLGQGPEFLTYFQNEAQLEKSRLLSDRFSAERPKGSFSTLEIQRTEQGDSAMYLCASSPKRISYNEQFFGPGTRLTVL.

This clonotype was counted at least ten times. V and J are TRBV7-9 and TRBJ2-7; no firm D call. From germline, CDR1 is SEHNR and CDR2 FQNEAQ (reference sequence). This CDR3 is 14 amino acids long. Trimming stripped 1 base from V and 2 bases from J, with 9 bases between. The CDR3 DNA is TGTGCCAGCAGCTTAGGAGTGACCCCCTACGAGCAGTACTTC. Translated: CASSLGVTPYEQYF. Combining the CDR3 with reference TRBV7-9 and TRBJ2-7 gives the whole variable domain DTGVSQNPRHKITKRGQNVTFRCDPISEHNRLYWYRQTLGQGPEFLTYFQNEAQLEKSRLLSDRFSAERPKGSFSTLEIQRTEQGDSAMYLCASSLGVTPYEQYFGPGTRLTVT.

This sequence joins TRBV6-5 and TRBJ2-7; 8 bases are a match to TRBD1. The germline CDR1 and CDR2 sequences are MNHEY and SVGAGI. The CDR3 is 14 residues long. Trimming cost V 7 bases and J 2 bases; bases outside gene matches: 7. The CDR3 sequence is CASTQDRAPYEQYF. The CDR3 DNA is TGTGCCAGCACCCAGGACAGGGCCCCCTACGAGCAGTACTTC.

In its sample, this clonotype was seen many times. V usage is TRBV7-2 and J usage is TRBJ2-1; D gene ambiguous. CDR3 length equals 14 residues. Germline assignment: CDR1 SGHTA and CDR2 FQGNSA. Trimming removed 5 bases at V and 4 bases at J, with 12 bases between. DNA for the CDR3: TGTGCCAGCAGCCCTTCACAGATGTACAATGAGCAGTTCTTC. It specifies CASSPSQMYNEQFF.

This clonotype was counted at least ten times. The rearrangement uses TRBV11-1 and TRBJ2-1; the match to TRBD1 covers 8 bases. Trimming took 0 bases from V and 8 from J; bases not matched to a gene: 6. Germline V gene data show CDR1 as SGHAT and CDR2 as FQDESV (reference sequence). There are 15 residues in the CDR3. DNA of the CDR3: TGTGCCAGCAGCTTAGCCCGGGACAGGATGCATGAGCAGTTCTTC. Its translation is CASSLARDRMHEQFF.

This clonotype was detected ten times or more. CDR3 bases: TGTGCCAGCAGTTTAGCGGGGCTTAATGAAGCTTTCTTT. Translation: CASSLAGLNEAFF. The J gene is TRBJ1-1, the V gene TRBV28, with a tentative D call TRBD1 (5 bases). V lost 2 bases and J lost 7, with 11 bases in between. The germline V gene encodes CDR1 MDHEN and CDR2 SYDVKM. This CDR3 is 13 amino acids long. Full variable domain (missing parts from reference TRBV28 and TRBJ1-1): DVKVTQSSRYLVKRTGEKVFLECVQDMDHENMFWYRQDPGLGLRLIYFSYDVKMKEKGDIPEGYSVSREKKERFSLILESASTNQTSMYLCASSLAGLNEAFFGQGTRLTVV.

This clonotype was observed at least ten times. The rearrangement uses TRBV30 and TRBJ2-3; 10 positions match TRBD2. This CDR3 region has 16 residues. The V and J ends lost 3 bases and 0 bases, in that order; junction bases with no gene match: 6. CDR1 and CDR2 from the germline V gene are GTSNPN and SVGIG (reference sequence). The CDR3 loop reads CAWRGRLAGSTDTQYF. The CDR3 DNA reads as TGTGCCTGGAGAGGGCGACTAGCGGGTAGCACAGATACGCAGTATTTT.

This clonotype was detected only a few times. The chain combines TRBV7-9 with TRBJ2-2; 7 bases fit TRBD1. The CDR3 consists of 15 residues. Looked up from germline, CDR1 is SEHNR and CDR2 is FQNEAQ (reference sequence). V was clipped by 5 bases and J by 4 bases; unmatched bases: 7. The CDR3 region has the DNA TGTGCCAGCAGCCGGGAAGACAGGGCCACCGGGGAGCTGTTTTTT. It encodes CASSREDRATGELFF.

The V call is TRBV12-3 or TRBV12-4, the J call TRBJ2-2, with TRBD1 matching over 9 bases. After removal of 6 bases from V and 5 bases from J, the junction contained 7 bases not matched to a gene. CDR3 size: 15 residues. CDR3 loop: CASRPGTGWTGELFF. The CDR3 DNA follows: TGTGCCAGCAGACCCGGGACAGGGTGGACCGGGGAGCTGTTTTTT.

V and J are TRBV7-6 and TRBJ2-5, with 14 bases that match TRBD2. Trimming cost V 5 bases and J 2 bases; bases outside gene matches: 1. Per germline, CDR1 SGHVS and CDR2 FNYEAQ. CDR3 size: 15 residues. The CDR3 DNA sequence: TGTGCCAGCAGCAGGACTAGCGGGAGGCAAGAGACCCAGTACTTC. Protein: CASSRTSGRQETQYF.

CDR3 in amino acids: CASSPPGGQADYEQYF. Written as DNA, the CDR3 is TGTGCCAGCAGTCCCCCGGGAGGCCAGGCTGATTACGAGCAGTACTTC. The chain combines TRBV12-3 or TRBV12-4 with TRBJ2-7; the match to TRBD2 covers 7 bases. This CDR3 has 16 residues. J lost 4 bases, V lost 5 bases, and 14 bases had no gene match.

In its sample, this clonotype was seen many times. V usage is TRBV5-4 and J usage is TRBJ1-2; TRBD1 matches at 9 bases. This CDR3 contains 16 residues. After removal of 1 base from V and 2 bases from J, the junction contained 6 bases not matched to a gene. CDR1 and CDR2 (germline): SGHNT, YYREEE (reference sequence). The chain's CDR3 is CASSLPGQGENYGYTF. CDR3 sequence (DNA): TGTGCCAGCAGCTTGCCGGGACAGGGCGAAAACTATGGCTACACCTTC.

This clonotype was picked up a small number of times. The rearrangement joins TRBV4-1 to TRBJ2-7; TRBD1 aligns across 8 bases. The trim removed 6 bases at V and 0 bases at J, leaving 4 bases unmatched. The CDR3 spans 14 residues. The germline V gene has CDR1 MGHRA and CDR2 YSYEKL. CDR3 sequence: CASRRTGSSYEQYF. CDR3 DNA: TGCGCCAGCAGGCGGACAGGGAGCTCCTACGAGCAGTACTTC.

The V and J genes are TRBV27 and TRBJ2-1; maybe TRBD1 (6 bases). The CDR3 contains 19 residues. The germline gives CDR1 MNHEY, CDR2 SMNVEV (reference sequence). Trimming took 5 bases from V and 4 from J, leaving 27 bases between them. DNA of the CDR3: TGTGCCAGCAGTCTCGCGGCCGGGACATTTTCAAGAAATTACAATGAGCAGTTCTTC. It is translated as CASSLAAGTFSRNYNEQFF.

This clonotype was recorded at least ten times. At one boundary the junction diverges from the germline segment, which might be a read error. The chain carries TRBV20-1 and TRBJ2-1, with 11 bases fitting TRBD2. The CDR3 runs 15 residues. In germline, CDR1 is DFQATT, CDR2 SNEGSKA (reference sequence). CDR3 in amino acids: CNAIIAGGLYNEQFF. The DNA for the CDR3 is TGCAATGCTATAATAGCGGGAGGGCTCTACAATGAGCAGTTCTTC.

The sample holds many counts of this clonotype. The V and J genes are TRBV28 and TRBJ1-2; no reliable D call. The germline CDR1 and CDR2 sequences are MDHEN and SYDVKM. V gave up 5 bases and J gave up 5 bases, with 12 bases separating them. The CDR3 runs to 13 residues. The DNA for the CDR3 is TGTGCCAGCAGTCTTTCCGAATATTATGGCTACACCTTC. As protein: CASSLSEYYGYTF.

This clonotype was seen many times. J is TRBJ2-3 and V is TRBV9; 7 bases line up with TRBD2. The germline V gene has CDR1 SGDLS and CDR2 YYNGEE. V trimming: 0 bases; J trimming: 3 bases; junction bases outside the gene matches: 7. This CDR3 comprises 16 residues. The DNA for the CDR3 is TGTGCCAGCAGCGTAGGTCCCGGCGGGAGAACAGATACGCAGTATTTT. This encodes CASSVGPGGRTDTQYF.

This clonotype was recorded at least ten times. V is TRBV6-1 and J is TRBJ2-4; D remains ambiguous. This CDR3 spans 12 amino acids. V lost 8 bases to trimming and J lost 7 bases, with 12 bases between them. Per the germline V gene, CDR1 is MNHNS and CDR2 is SASEGT. The CDR3 nucleotides read TGTGCCAGCGTAGAAGCTGAGAACATTCAGTACTTC. Its translation is CASVEAENIQYF.